Below are 24 T cell receptor beta chains sequenced from a single sample in a study of vaccination and CD4 T cells after COVID-19. As to treatment: approximately nine-day PBMC culture with coronavirus spike peptide pools or control peptides (ViraFEST assay). CD4+ T cells that came from the unexposed donor were collected before the COVID-19 pandemic (2011-2018). The assay that was used to sequence DNA from cultured CD4+ T cells was the Oncomine TCR Beta short-read assay. Using the QIAamp micro DNA kit, genomic DNA was extracted from the CD4+ T cells that had been cultured. TCRdb reanalysed the PCR reads using MiXCR and keeps one entry per CDR3 protein. The sample has more than 6,500 distinct CDR3 sequences, around two fifths seen once. Their cognate antigens are unknown. Sequencing used CD4+ T cells from blood, cultured in vitro. The receptors derive from a human donor in good health.

This clonotype has only a few counts. V is TRBV4-3 and J is TRBJ1-1; no definite D call. This CDR3 contains 14 residues. Germline CDR1 is LGHNA and CDR2 is YSLEER. With 1 base removed from V and 4 bases from J, the gap between germline ends came to 10 bases. In DNA, the CDR3 is TGCGCCAGCAGCCAAGTTGTGGGTTCCACTGAAGCTTTCTTT. It encodes CASSQVVGSTEAFF.

This clonotype has more than one count but fewer than ten. V and J are TRBV6-1 and TRBJ2-5; 8 bases match TRBD1. The CDR3 has 16 residues. The germline V gene encodes CDR1 MNHNS and CDR2 SASEGT. The junction had 10 bases not matched to a gene; V was cut back by 5 bases and J by 2 bases. CDR3 sequence (DNA): TGTGCCAGCAGTACCGGACAGGGTTTAAGGCAAGAGACCCAGTACTTC. Protein: CASSTGQGLRQETQYF.

This rearrangement joins TRBV20-1 to TRBJ1-1, with 8 nucleotides matching TRBD1. V trimming: 5 bases; J trimming: 3 bases; junction bases outside the gene matches: 8. Looked up from germline, CDR1 is DFQATT and CDR2 is SNEGSKA (reference sequence). This CDR3 comprises 14 residues. CDR3 region: CSARDRRGYTEAFF. DNA of the CDR3: TGCAGTGCTCGGGACAGGAGGGGTTACACTGAAGCTTTCTTT.

Only a few counts were recorded for this clonotype. This chain connects TRBV19 to TRBJ1-2; 10 bases match TRBD1. CDR3 length: 13 residues. In germline, CDR1 is LNHDA, CDR2 SQIVND (reference sequence). J lost 8 bases, V lost 8 bases, and 8 bases had no gene match. CDR3 in DNA: TGTGCCAGTGCCGGGACAGGGGTTATGGGCTACACCTTC. It codes for CASAGTGVMGYTF. Based on the CDR3 plus reference TRBV19 and TRBJ1-2, the full variable domain is DGGITQSPKYLFRKEGQNVTLSCEQNLNHDAMYWYRQDPGQGLRLIYYSQIVNDFQKGDIAEGYSVSREKKESFPLTVTSAQKNPTAFYLCASAGTGVMGYTFGSGTRLTVV.

This clonotype was picked up a small number of times. This chain connects TRBV7-9 to TRBJ1-1; 7 bases match TRBD1. The germline V gene encodes CDR1 SEHNR and CDR2 FQNEAQ (reference sequence). CDR3 length equals 14 residues. The junction had 4 bases not matched to a gene; V was cut back by 1 base and J by 5 bases. The CDR3 here is CASSLEGGGTEAFF. The CDR3 region has the DNA TGTGCCAGCAGCTTAGAAGGGGGCGGAACTGAAGCTTTCTTT.

This clonotype was seen a handful of times. The V gene is TRBV27, the J gene TRBJ2-1, with 8 bases lining up with TRBD2. Germline trimming cut 0 bases from V and 7 bases from J; bases unmatched to any gene: 11. This CDR3 region has 17 residues. Germline V gene sequence: CDR1 MNHEY, CDR2 SMNVEV (reference sequence). DNA for the CDR3: TGTGCCAGCAGTTTATCGCCTCCGGGACTAGTTGATAATGAGCAGTTCTTC. Translation: CASSLSPPGLVDNEQFF.

This chain connects TRBV11-2 to TRBJ1-1; D gene ambiguous. Germline CDR1 is SGHAT and CDR2 is FQNNGV. The CDR3 runs 14 residues. Trimming took 1 base from V and 3 from J, leaving 9 bases between them. The CDR3 here is CASSLGSLDTEAFF. CDR3 bases: TGTGCCAGCAGCTTAGGTTCCCTCGACACTGAAGCTTTCTTT.

The V call is TRBV7-2, the J call TRBJ2-7, with 9 bases aligning to TRBD1. The CDR3 length is 14 residues. CDR1 and CDR2 (germline): SGHTA, FQGNSA. V gave up 6 bases and J gave up 3 bases; unmatched junction bases: 6. The CDR3 DNA reads TGTGCCAGCAGTTGGAACAGGGGGCTCTACGAGCAGTACTTC. Translation gives CASSWNRGLYEQYF.

This clonotype was seen a few times. This rearrangement joins TRBV2 to TRBJ1-6; 8 bases fit TRBD1. The CDR3 covers 13 residues. The germline gives CDR1 SNHLY, CDR2 FYNNEI. Trimming removed 7 bases from V and 7 bases from J; junction bases left unmatched: 3. The CDR3 spells CASTYRGNSPLHF. The CDR3 bases are TGTGCCAGCACCTACAGGGGGAATTCACCCCTCCACTTT.

The V gene is TRBV21-1, the J gene TRBJ1-1. TRBV21-1 is annotated as a pseudogene. The CDR3 spans 9 residues. CDR3 protein: CASSKVRPF. For the CDR3, the DNA is TGTGCCAGCAGCAAAGTCCGGCCGTTT.

The chain recombines TRBV28 with TRBJ2-2, with a tentative D call TRBD1 (6 bases). This CDR3 has 13 residues. Germline CDR1 reads MDHEN; CDR2 reads SYDVKM. V was clipped by 7 bases and J by 6 bases, with 12 bases between them. For the CDR3, the DNA is TGTGCCAGCAAAGGGGGTTTGGCCGGGGAGCTGTTTTTT. Protein sequence: CASKGGLAGELFF.

The chain couples TRBV7-3 to TRBJ2-2; 7 bases fit TRBD1. Germline trimming cut 5 bases from V and 2 bases from J; bases unmatched to any gene: 8. From germline, CDR1 is SGHTA and CDR2 FQGTGA. The CDR3 is made up of 16 amino acids. CDR3 loop: CASSPIRGRNTGELFF. CDR3 DNA: TGTGCCAGCAGCCCCATAAGGGGGCGAAACACCGGGGAGCTGTTTTTT.

This chain links TRBV7-2 with TRBJ2-4; D perhaps matches TRBD1 (6 bases). The CDR3 runs to 17 residues. CDR1 SGHTA and CDR2 FQGNSA come from the germline V gene. Trimming removed 1 base at V and 0 bases at J, with 13 bases between. The CDR3 loop reads CASSLVGQGQAKNIQYF. The CDR3 nucleotides are TGTGCCAGCAGCTTAGTGGGGCAGGGGCAAGCCAAAAACATTCAGTACTTC. Full variable domain (missing parts from reference TRBV7-2 and TRBJ2-4): GAGVSQSPSNKVTEKGKDVELRCDPISGHTALYWYRQSLGQGLEFLIYFQGNSAPDKSGLPSDRFSAERTGGSVSTLTIQRTQQEDSAVYLCASSLVGQGQAKNIQYFGAGTRLSVL.

V and J are TRBV11-3 and TRBJ2-7; 10 bases match TRBD1. Germline-derived CDR1 and CDR2 are SGHNT and YENEEA. The ends lost 3 bases at V and 3 bases at J; junction bases unmatched: 2. This CDR3 comprises 14 residues. CDR3 nucleotides: TGTGCCAGCAGCTTCGGGACAGGGGACTACGAGCAGTACTTC. Its protein product is CASSFGTGDYEQYF.

There are a few counts of this clonotype. This chain joins TRBV29-1 and TRBJ1-2; D is uncertain. There are 13 residues in the CDR3. Germline loops: CDR1 SQVTM, CDR2 ANQGSEA. V dropped 6 bases and J dropped 7 bases, with 18 bases sitting between them. CDR3 sequence: CSVSEGGLTGYTF. Here the CDR3 DNA reads TGCAGCGTCTCTGAGGGCGGGTTGACTGGCTACACCTTC.

The rearrangement joins TRBV27 to TRBJ2-7; 10 nucleotides line up with TRBD2. The CDR3 loop spans 12 amino acids. Germline V CDR1 and CDR2: MNHEY, SMNVEV (reference sequence). Losses at the gene ends were 4 bases for V and 9 bases for J; bases not matched to a gene: 3. CDR3 in amino acids: CASSSRTSGQYF. Here the CDR3 DNA reads TGTGCCAGCAGTTCCCGGACTAGCGGGCAGTACTTC.

There are a few counts of this clonotype. The V and J genes are TRBV4-1 and TRBJ1-5, with D uncertain. Trimming stripped 3 bases from V and 7 bases from J, with 16 bases between. CDR1 is MGHRA, CDR2 YSYEKL, per germline. The length of the CDR3 is 15 residues. CDR3 loop: CASSHPERVGQPQHF. The CDR3, as DNA: TGCGCCAGCAGCCACCCCGAGCGGGTAGGACAGCCCCAGCATTTT.

The V and J genes are TRBV28 and TRBJ2-5; D perhaps matches TRBD2 (5 bases). The CDR3 extends over 15 amino acids. In germline, CDR1 is MDHEN, CDR2 SYDVKM. The V end lost 6 bases, the J end lost 2 bases, and 16 bases lay between the germline ends. CDR3 nucleotide sequence: TGTGCCAGCAGGCTCTCCGGAGCGGTTCAAGAGACCCAGTACTTC. Translating gives CASRLSGAVQETQYF. The variable domain in full, completed from reference TRBV28 and TRBJ2-5, reads DVKVTQSSRYLVKRTGEKVFLECVQDMDHENMFWYRQDPGLGLRLIYFSYDVKMKEKGDIPEGYSVSREKKERFSLILESASTNQTSMYLCASRLSGAVQETQYFGPGTRLLVL.

This clonotype was observed a few times. The chain joins TRBV20-1 to TRBJ2-1, with 11 bases lining up with TRBD2. This CDR3 spans 15 amino acids. In germline, CDR1 is DFQATT, CDR2 SNEGSKA (reference sequence). The trim removed 5 bases at V and 5 bases at J, leaving 8 bases unmatched. The CDR3 DNA is TGCAGTGCTCTGCAACTAGCGGGAGTAGACAATGAGCAGTTCTTC. This sequence encodes CSALQLAGVDNEQFF.

The V and J genes are TRBV10-3 and TRBJ2-7, with D perhaps matching TRBD1 (5 bases). The germline V and J ends were trimmed by 2 bases and 3 bases, with 11 bases remaining between them. This CDR3 contains 14 residues. CDR1 ENHRY and CDR2 SYGVKD come from the germline V gene. CDR3 protein: CAISERADNYEQYF. The DNA of the CDR3 is TGTGCCATCAGTGAGCGGGCGGACAACTACGAGCAGTACTTC.

This clonotype showed up just a few times. This sequence joins TRBV20-1 and TRBJ1-5; D may be TRBD1 (6 bases). V dropped 5 bases and J dropped 1 base, with 15 bases sitting between them. This CDR3 region has 15 residues. The germline V gene has CDR1 DFQATT and CDR2 SNEGSKA (reference sequence). In nucleotides, the CDR3 is TGCAGTGCTTCCGAGGGGGTCGGGAGCAATCAGCCCCAGCATTTT. Amino acid sequence: CSASEGVGSNQPQHF.

V usage is TRBV5-4 and J usage is TRBJ1-1, with D perhaps TRBD1 (5 bases). CDR3 size: 14 residues. Germline V gives CDR1 SGHNT, CDR2 YYREEE (reference sequence). V was cut by 4 bases and J by 1 base, with 11 bases left in between. The CDR3 spells CASSDLTENTEAFF. CDR3 bases: TGTGCCAGCAGCGACCTGACAGAGAACACTGAAGCTTTCTTT. Together with reference TRBV5-4 and TRBJ1-1, the CDR3 gives the full variable domain: ETGVTQSPTHLIKTRGQQVTLRCSSQSGHNTVSWYQQALGQGPQFIFQYYREEENGRGNFPPRFSGLQFPNYSSELNVNALELDDSALYLCASSDLTENTEAFFGQGTRLTVV.

The V and J genes are TRBV5-1 and TRBJ1-1; D unresolved. CDR1 and CDR2 (germline): SGHRS, YFSETQ. V shed 0 bases and J shed 5 bases, with 5 bases lying between them. The CDR3 length is 12 residues. The DNA of the CDR3 is TGCGCCAGCAGCTTGGGGAGTACTGAAGCTTTCTTT. Its protein product is CASSLGSTEAFF.

This chain uses TRBV7-8 with TRBJ1-1; unclear D gene. This CDR3 comprises 12 residues. Trimming left V 5 bases short and J 5 bases short, with 9 bases between. CDR1 SGHVS and CDR2 FQNEAQ come from the germline V gene. The CDR3 bases are TGTGCCAGCAGCACTCTATGGACTGAAGCTTTCTTT. Protein sequence: CASSTLWTEAFF.